This entry describes one T cell receptor beta chain. In the same sample, other DNA sequences code for this CDR3. The data derive from a study of PD-1 blockade in mismatch repair-deficient tumors. Per germline, CDR1 SEHNR and CDR2 FQNEAQ (reference sequence). Between the trimmed V and J ends, which lost 1 base and 4 bases, there was a span of 10 bases. The CDR3 loop spans 14 amino acids. TCRdb's copy holds only in-frame clones and misses some; the assay was immunoSEQ multiplex PCR. The data show roughly 50,000 clones, approximately 81% seen once. The receptor was derived from an adult with mismatch repair-deficient cancer. The sequenced sample was peripheral blood, obtained less than 21 weeks after starting pembrolizumab. The V gene is TRBV7-9, the J gene TRBJ1-1, with D tentatively TRBD1 (6 bases). CDR3 bases: TGTGCCAGCAGCTTAGGAGGAGGGGGCACTGAAGCTTTCTTT. It specifies CASSLGGGGTEAFF.